One sample yielded the 27 T cell receptor beta chains listed below, sequenced in a study of identical twins. One entry per CDR3 protein, called by TCRdb with MiXCR from the 5' RACE reads. Altogether some 320,000 distinct CDR3 sequences are present, roughly an eighth being singletons, with the ten largest covering just over 7%. The same sample was also studied in work on yellow fever vaccine responses in identical twins.

Source material: CD8+ T cells sorted from blood. These receptors all stem from a woman aged 18-29 years in good health.

The chain has TRBV3-1 and TRBJ1-2; D is unresolved. Germline V gives CDR1 LGHDT, CDR2 YNNKEL (reference sequence). This CDR3 is 16 amino acids long. The V gene lost 2 bases and the J gene lost 2 bases, with 15 bases spanning the gap. This CDR3 reads CASSQPGIVENYGYTF. DNA of the CDR3: TGTGCCAGCAGCCAACCGGGGATAGTGGAAAACTATGGCTACACCTTC.

The table lists this clonotype with many counts. The V and J genes are TRBV7-9 and TRBJ1-6; no clear D. The CDR3 has 15 residues. Trimming stripped 1 base from V and 10 bases from J, with 14 bases between. The germline CDR1 and CDR2 sequences are SEHNR and FQNEAQ (reference sequence). CDR3 region: CASSLVEGFGSPLHF. The CDR3 coding sequence is TGTGCCAGCAGCTTAGTGGAGGGCTTCGGGTCACCCCTCCACTTT.

The chain combines TRBV20-1 with TRBJ2-3, with a possible D match to TRBD2 (6 bases). Germline V gene lookup returns CDR1 DFQATT and CDR2 SNEGSKA (reference sequence). V gave up 0 bases and J gave up 0 bases, with 16 bases separating them. CDR3 length: 17 amino acids. The CDR3 reads CSARDRGFRPSTDTQYF. In DNA form, the CDR3 reads TGCAGTGCTAGAGATCGGGGGTTTCGCCCTAGCACAGATACGCAGTATTTT.

The chain recombines TRBV2 with TRBJ2-1; D gene unclear. Trimming shortened V by 4 bases and J by 6 bases, and 10 bases separated the two germline ends. CDR3 length: 13 amino acids. Germline lookup yields CDR1 SNHLY and CDR2 FYNNEI. Written as DNA, the CDR3 is TGTGCCAGCAGTGGGACGGCGATCAATGAGCAGTTCTTC. This translates into CASSGTAINEQFF.

With respect to this clonotype: This could be a read error, since a much larger clone is one nucleotide away. V and J are TRBV5-1 and TRBJ1-1; no definite D call. The CDR3 loop spans 12 amino acids. V lost 5 bases and J 9 bases, leaving 14 bases between the germline ends. The germline V gene encodes CDR1 SGHRS and CDR2 YFSETQ. In nucleotides, the CDR3 is TGCGCCAGCAGTCCGGGCAGAACTAAAGCTTTCTTT. Translation: CASSPGRTKAFF.

This clonotype was seen a few times. V and J are TRBV28 and TRBJ2-3; D is possibly TRBD1 (5 bases). This CDR3 is 13 amino acids long. Trimming took 2 bases from V and 4 from J, leaving 7 bases between them. CDR1 is MDHEN, CDR2 SYDVKM, per germline. The CDR3 nucleotides are TGTGCCAGCAGTTTAGTGGGGCCAGATACGCAGTATTTT. Amino acids: CASSLVGPDTQYF.

The rearrangement links TRBV20-1 to TRBJ2-7, with TRBD1 matching over 8 bases. The V and J ends lost 5 bases and 4 bases, in that order; junction bases with no gene match: 10. This CDR3 is built from 14 residues. Germline CDR1 is DFQATT and CDR2 is SNEGSKA (reference sequence). CDR3 protein: CSAPDPGGNYEQYF. CDR3 DNA sequence: TGCAGTGCTCCAGACCCAGGGGGCAATTACGAGCAGTACTTC.

This clonotype was counted only a few times. The V gene is TRBV13, the J gene TRBJ2-1, with TRBD2 matching over 8 bases. The CDR3 has 15 amino acids. With V trimmed by 5 bases and J by 4 bases, 7 bases remained unmatched. Germline values: CDR1 PRHDT, CDR2 FYEKMQ (reference sequence). CDR3 nucleotides: TGTGCCAGCAGCAGGAAGCGGGAGAGTTACAATGAGCAGTTCTTC. Protein sequence: CASSRKRESYNEQFF.

This clonotype was seen only a few times. CDR3 sequence reads: CASSPAAVQETQYF. The CDR3 nucleotides are TGTGCCAGCAGCCCAGCGGCGGTCCAAGAGACCCAGTACTTC. V usage is TRBV9 and J usage is TRBJ2-5, with D possibly matching TRBD2 (5 bases). Germline loops: CDR1 SGDLS, CDR2 YYNGEE. V dropped 4 bases and J dropped 1 base, with 11 bases sitting between them. The CDR3 extends over 14 amino acids.

V gene TRBV9 combines with J gene TRBJ2-1; D is perhaps TRBD2 (7 bases). Germline V gene lookup returns CDR1 SGDLS and CDR2 YYNGEE. The length of the CDR3 is 15 residues. Trimming took off 1 base at V and 4 bases at J, with 12 bases between the two ends. The CDR3 coding sequence is TGTGCCAGCAGCGTAACGGGGGGCGGGTACAATGAGCAGTTCTTC. This codes for CASSVTGGGYNEQFF.

The chain joins TRBV5-1 to TRBJ2-3, with D maybe TRBD2 (5 bases). Germline loops: CDR1 SGHRS, CDR2 YFSETQ. Trimming removed 4 bases at V and 5 bases at J, with 17 bases between. The length of the CDR3 is 15 residues. CDR3 residues: CASSNEPRVIDTQYF. The CDR3, as DNA: TGCGCCAGCAGCAACGAGCCGCGGGTCATAGATACGCAGTATTTT.

This clonotype has ten or more counts. The chain carries TRBV15 and TRBJ2-2; weak D call: TRBD2 (7 bases). The germline CDR1 and CDR2 sequences are LNHNV and YYDKDF (reference sequence). The CDR3 contains 17 residues. V lost 0 bases and J lost 4, with 15 bases in between. CDR3 amino acids: CATSRDSGGQVTGELFF. CDR3 in DNA: TGTGCCACCAGCAGAGATTCCGGGGGGCAAGTCACCGGGGAGCTGTTTTTT.

This clonotype was seen a handful of times. The chain links TRBV28 to TRBJ2-1; TRBD1 aligns across 9 bases. The V segment lost 3 bases and the J segment 6 bases; nucleotides outside the gene matches: 3. CDR1 and CDR2 from the germline V gene are MDHEN and SYDVKM. The CDR3 consists of 14 residues. The CDR3 spells CASSFATGGNEQFF. The CDR3 nucleotides are TGTGCCAGCAGTTTCGCGACAGGGGGCAATGAGCAGTTCTTC.

CDR3 residues: CASSPPTPGTSGYTDTQYF. Written as DNA, the CDR3 is TGTGCCAGCAGTCCCCCCACACCCGGGACTAGCGGATACACAGATACGCAGTATTTT. The chain links TRBV27 to TRBJ2-3; 11 bases line up with TRBD2. V lost 5 bases and J lost 2; bases outside the gene matches: 15. The CDR3 covers 19 residues. Germline V lookup: CDR1 MNHEY, CDR2 SMNVEV (reference sequence).

In its sample, this clonotype was seen many times. V usage is TRBV6-4 and J usage is TRBJ2-1; TRBD1 aligns across 9 bases. The CDR3 spans 14 residues. V was clipped by 6 bases and J by 13 bases; unmatched bases: 13. The germline CDR1 and CDR2 sequences are MRHNA and SNTAGT. In DNA, the CDR3 is TGTGCCAGCAGCCCCGGGACAGGGTCCCAGGATCAGTTCTTC. Translating gives CASSPGTGSQDQFF.

This clonotype was counted at least ten times. This chain connects TRBV18 to TRBJ2-3; D is unclear. Germline V lookup: CDR1 KGHSH, CDR2 LQKENI. This CDR3 has 12 residues. The V gene lost 2 bases and the J gene lost 4 bases, with 4 bases spanning the gap. CDR3 coding DNA: TGTGCCAGCTCACCAGCTGCAGATACGCAGTATTTT. Encoded protein: CASSPAADTQYF.

The chain combines TRBV6-2 or TRBV6-3 with TRBJ2-1; D gene ambiguous. The V end was cut by 2 bases, the J end by 5 bases, with 10 bases between. In germline, CDR1 is MNHEY, CDR2 SVGEGT. The CDR3 consists of 14 residues. The chain's CDR3 is CASSYPGGHNEQFF. The CDR3 coding sequence is TGTGCCAGCAGTTACCCGGGCGGCCACAATGAGCAGTTCTTC.

This clonotype came up many times. V gene TRBV4-1 combines with J gene TRBJ2-2, with 8 bases identical to TRBD1. Trimming at V came to 2 bases and at J to 2 bases, leaving 10 bases not matched to a gene. The CDR3 has 18 residues. Germline V gene lookup returns CDR1 MGHRA and CDR2 YSYEKL. The CDR3 reads CASSQLIPGQGNTGELFF. CDR3 sequence (DNA): TGCGCCAGCAGCCAATTAATCCCCGGACAGGGAAACACCGGGGAGCTGTTTTTT.

The CDR3 protein is CASSSGPGGHYNEQFF. The DNA for the CDR3 is TGTGCCAGCAGCTCGGGGCCGGGGGGCCACTACAATGAGCAGTTCTTC. The chain carries TRBV5-6 and TRBJ2-1; D perhaps matches TRBD2 (7 bases). Germline V CDR1 and CDR2: SGHDT, YYEEEE. The CDR3 consists of 16 residues. Between the trimmed V and J ends, which lost 3 bases and 3 bases, there was a span of 16 bases.

The chain recombines TRBV12-5 with TRBJ1-5, with unresolved D. CDR3 size: 16 residues. Germline V lookup: CDR1 LGHNT, CDR2 FRNRAP. Trimming took off 0 bases at V and 5 bases at J, with 14 bases between the two ends. The CDR3: CASGLVLAWSHQPQHF. DNA of the CDR3: TGTGCTAGTGGTTTGGTCCTCGCGTGGTCTCATCAGCCCCAGCATTTT.

V gene TRBV29-1 combines with J gene TRBJ2-1; no clear D gene. This CDR3 comprises 12 residues. V lost 1 base, J lost 8 bases, and 9 bases lay in between. The V gene's germline CDR1 is SQVTM and CDR2 ANQGSEA. This chain's CDR3 is CSVEARPDEQFF. In nucleotides, the CDR3 is TGCAGCGTTGAAGCTCGGCCAGATGAGCAGTTCTTC.

The genes are TRBV15 and TRBJ1-5; 7 bases match TRBD1. CDR3 length equals 13 residues. The J segment lost 7 bases and the V segment lost 9 bases, leaving 9 bases of the junction unmatched. CDR1 is LNHNV and CDR2 is YYDKDF in the germline V gene (reference sequence). CDR3 in DNA: TGTGCCACGCAACAGGGGATAGGGCAGCCCCAGCATTTT. Translated: CATQQGIGQPQHF.

This clonotype came up many times. The chain uses TRBV29-1 and TRBJ2-1, with D maybe TRBD2 (6 bases). V was cut by 7 bases and J by 7 bases, with 17 bases left in between. Germline CDR1 is SQVTM and CDR2 is ANQGSEA. This CDR3 is built from 13 residues. CDR3 amino acids: CSDRSGTGNEQFF. The DNA for the CDR3 is TGCAGCGACCGTTCGGGGACTGGAAATGAGCAGTTCTTC.

This clonotype has more than one count but fewer than ten. V is TRBV20-1 and J is TRBJ2-5; D is ambiguous. CDR1 DFQATT and CDR2 SNEGSKA come from the germline V gene (reference sequence). This CDR3 is built from 10 residues. Between the trimmed V and J ends, which lost 1 base and 5 bases, there was a span of 2 bases. In DNA form, the CDR3 reads TGCAGTGCTAGAGGGGAGACCCAGTACTTC. It specifies CSARGETQYF.

This clonotype has a count of ten or more. This sequence joins TRBV7-9 and TRBJ2-1; D perhaps matches TRBD1 (5 bases). Germline loops: CDR1 SEHNR, CDR2 FQNEAQ (reference sequence). Trimming removed 3 bases at V and 4 bases at J, with 13 bases between. The CDR3 totals 15 residues. This chain's CDR3 is CASSFSDSAYNEQFF. CDR3 nucleotides: TGTGCCAGCAGCTTTTCCGACAGCGCATACAATGAGCAGTTCTTC.

There are a few counts of this clonotype. The genes are TRBV20-1 and TRBJ2-7; TRBD1 is a possible D gene (5 bases). This CDR3 has 15 residues. V lost 2 bases and J lost 5, with 19 bases in between. Germline CDR1 reads DFQATT; CDR2 reads SNEGSKA (reference sequence). For the CDR3, the DNA is TGCAGTGCTAGAACCCCCCGGGCTACCAGGGACGAGCAGTACTTC. It codes for CSARTPRATRDEQYF.

In this sample, this clonotype turned up many times. The chain employs TRBV6-5 and TRBJ1-4; no reliable D call. Germline V gives CDR1 MNHEY, CDR2 SVGAGI. Trimming left V 2 bases short and J 7 bases short, with 2 bases between. CDR3 length equals 11 residues. DNA of the CDR3: TGTGCCAGCAGTTACGGTGAAAAACTGTTTTTT. Its translation: CASSYGEKLFF.